This TCR beta chain is from a study of cytomegalovirus exposure and HLA in healthy donors. Broader study findings: Excluded: some indistinguishable V segments such as TRBV6-2 and TRBV6-3. Later work showed greater clonal expansion in HLA-associated TCR beta chains than in equally common others.

V gave up 5 bases and J gave up 0 bases, with 10 bases separating them. Germline CDR1 is MNHEY and CDR2 is SMNVEV (reference sequence). The CDR3 is made up of 15 amino acids. Primers: 60 Vbeta forward and 13 Jbeta reverse. Profiled with immunoSEQ multiplex PCR; TCRdb holds only in-frame clones, not every one. The sample records around 98,000 clones, roughly 77% being singletons. This clone has just a few counts. Antigen: not known. At sampling all donors were nominally healthy, likely with unrecorded immune exposures. The sequenced material came from PBMCs. This chain uses TRBV27 with TRBJ1-4; no clear D gene. This TCR derives from a man aged 35-49 years in good health and CMV-seronegative. The CDR3 sequence is CASSGGIATNEKLFF. In DNA, the CDR3 is TGTGCCAGCAGTGGCGGGATTGCAACTAATGAAAAACTGTTTTTT.